This entry concerns a single T cell receptor (beta chain). This specimen comes from a study of T cell repertoires in cytomegalovirus infection. TCRdb re-called the reads with MiXCR, one entry per CDR3 protein. The table has approximately 290,000 distinct CDR3 sequences, about 25% seen once. Trimming shortened V by 3 bases and J by 0 bases, and 11 bases separated the two germline ends. The germline V gene has CDR1 GTSNPN and CDR2 SVGIG (reference sequence). This CDR3 region has 14 residues. The clonotype was recovered from a human donor in good health (CMV status not recorded). Some clones in this sample may be carry-over from other donors' samples. The chain has TRBV30 and TRBJ1-2; D uncertain. Sequencing was performed on PBMCs. In DNA form, the CDR3 reads TGTGCCTGGAGCGTCAATACAGCTAACTATGGCTACACCTTC. Its protein is CAWSVNTANYGYTF. The full variable domain, in which reference TRBV30 and TRBJ1-2 provide the parts outside the CDR3, is SQTIHQWPATLVQPVGSPLSLECTVEGTSNPNLYWYRQAAGRGLQLLFYSVGIGQISSEVPQNLSASRPQDRQFILSSKKLLLSDSGFYLCAWSVNTANYGYTFGSGTRLTVV.